Here is one T cell receptor (beta chain) with its context. The junction shows a germline mismatch at one end, possibly a read error. Using a J-beta primer mix together with a sample-barcoded 5' primer, a second PCR was run for roughly 7 to 12 cycles. Every molecule of cDNA carried a tag from a template-switch adaptor with 12 random nucleotides. TCRdb re-analysed the 5' RACE reads in MiXCR, keeping a single row per CDR3 protein. The sample records about 640,000 distinct CDR3 sequences, roughly 31% being singletons. These data belong to a study of blood T cells in healthy people across ages. This CDR3 has 12 residues. The germline gives CDR1 DFQATT, CDR2 SNEGSKA (reference sequence).

The sequence derives from a woman older than 75 in good health. The genes are TRBV20-1 and TRBJ2-5, with 8 nucleotides matching TRBD1. What was sequenced was blood. The DNA of the CDR3 is TGCAGTGCTGGGACAGGCCAAGAGTCCCAGTACTTC. This translates into CSAGTGQESQYF.